This T cell receptor (beta chain) was captured by sequencing in a study of molecular identifiers for immune sequencing clone quantification. The V end lost 0 bases, the J end lost 7 bases, and 13 bases lay between the germline ends. The CDR3 is made up of 14 amino acids. CDR1 and CDR2 from the germline V gene are MNHEY and SMNVEV (reference sequence). Each CDR3 protein is one row after TCRdb ran MiXCR on the PCR reads. The profile shows 550,000 to 750,000 distinct CDR3 sequences, nearly 20% of them singletons. The chain employs TRBV27 and TRBJ2-7, with TRBD2 as a possible D gene (6 bases). The source is a human donor in good health. Some libraries in this study had Jurkat cell RNA spiked in. The sequencing sample was made of naive CD8+ T cells from blood, with Jurkat cell RNA spiked in. Indicated subset: FACS-sorted CD8+CD4-CCR7+CD45RA+ naive T cells. The CDR3 loop is CASSLSITSWEQYF. Here the CDR3 DNA reads TGTGCCAGCAGTTTATCGATAACTAGCTGGGAGCAGTACTTC.